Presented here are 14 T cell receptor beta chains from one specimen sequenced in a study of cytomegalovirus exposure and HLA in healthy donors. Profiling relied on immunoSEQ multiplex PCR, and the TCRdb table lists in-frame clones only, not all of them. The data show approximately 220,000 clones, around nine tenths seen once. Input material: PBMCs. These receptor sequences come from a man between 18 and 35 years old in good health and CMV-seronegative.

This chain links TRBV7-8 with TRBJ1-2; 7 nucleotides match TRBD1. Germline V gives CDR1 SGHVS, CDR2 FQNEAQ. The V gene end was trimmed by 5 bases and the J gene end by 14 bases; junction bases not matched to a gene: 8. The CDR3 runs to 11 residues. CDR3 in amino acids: CASSPDRVKTF. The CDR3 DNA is TGTGCCAGCAGCCCCGACAGGGTGAAGACCTTC.

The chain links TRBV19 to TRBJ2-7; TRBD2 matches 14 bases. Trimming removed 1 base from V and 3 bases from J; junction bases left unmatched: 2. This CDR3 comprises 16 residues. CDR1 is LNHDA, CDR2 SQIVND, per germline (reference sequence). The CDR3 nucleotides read TGTGCCAGTAGTATAGGACTAGCGGGGGGGATCTACGAGCAGTACTTC. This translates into CASSIGLAGGIYEQYF.

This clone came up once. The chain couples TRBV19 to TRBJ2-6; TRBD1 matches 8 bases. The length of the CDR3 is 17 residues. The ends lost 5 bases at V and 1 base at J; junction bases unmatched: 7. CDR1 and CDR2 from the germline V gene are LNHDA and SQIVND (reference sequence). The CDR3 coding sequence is TGTGCCAGTAGTCGTGCAGGGGGCGAATCTGGGGCCAACGTCCTGACTTTC. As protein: CASSRAGGESGANVLTF.

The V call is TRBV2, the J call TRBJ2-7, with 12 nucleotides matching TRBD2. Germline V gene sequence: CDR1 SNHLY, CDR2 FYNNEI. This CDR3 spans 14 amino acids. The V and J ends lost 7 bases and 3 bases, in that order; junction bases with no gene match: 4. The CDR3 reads CASIGLAGFYEQYF. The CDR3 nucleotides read TGTGCCAGCATCGGACTAGCGGGATTCTACGAGCAGTACTTC.

CDR3 loop: CASSRGGRSETQYF. Here the CDR3 DNA reads TGTGCCAGCAGCCGGGGCGGGAGGAGCGAGACCCAGTACTTC. The rearrangement links TRBV7-3 to TRBJ2-5, with 8 bases aligning to TRBD2. V was pared by 5 bases and J by 5 bases, with 7 bases of the junction left unmatched. CDR1 and CDR2 (germline): SGHTA, FQGTGA. The CDR3 length is 14 residues.

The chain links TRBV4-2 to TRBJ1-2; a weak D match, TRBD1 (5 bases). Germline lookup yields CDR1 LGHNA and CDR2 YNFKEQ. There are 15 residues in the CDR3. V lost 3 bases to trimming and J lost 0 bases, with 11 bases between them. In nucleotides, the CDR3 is TGTGCCAGCAGCCAGAGTCCGACAGCTAACTATGGCTACACCTTC. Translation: CASSQSPTANYGYTF.

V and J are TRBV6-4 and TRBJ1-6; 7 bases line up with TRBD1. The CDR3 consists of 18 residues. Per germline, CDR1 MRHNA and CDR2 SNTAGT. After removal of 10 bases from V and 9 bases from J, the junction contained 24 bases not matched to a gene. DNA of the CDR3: TGTGCCACCCTCGGAAACGACAGGGTCTCCGCAAAGCGTTCACCCCTCCACTTT. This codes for CATLGNDRVSAKRSPLHF.

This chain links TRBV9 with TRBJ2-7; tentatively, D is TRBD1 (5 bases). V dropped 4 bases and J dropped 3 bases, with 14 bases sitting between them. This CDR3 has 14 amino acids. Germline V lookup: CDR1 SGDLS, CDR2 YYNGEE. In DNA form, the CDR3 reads TGTGCCAGCAGCCCACCCGACAGAGACTACGAGCAGTACTTC. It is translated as CASSPPDRDYEQYF.

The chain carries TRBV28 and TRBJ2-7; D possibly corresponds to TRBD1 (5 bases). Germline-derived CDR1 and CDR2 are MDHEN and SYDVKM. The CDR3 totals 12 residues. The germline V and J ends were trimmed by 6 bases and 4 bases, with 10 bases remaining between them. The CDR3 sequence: CASRLTEYEQYF. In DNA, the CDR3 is TGTGCCAGCAGACTGACAGAGTACGAGCAGTACTTC.

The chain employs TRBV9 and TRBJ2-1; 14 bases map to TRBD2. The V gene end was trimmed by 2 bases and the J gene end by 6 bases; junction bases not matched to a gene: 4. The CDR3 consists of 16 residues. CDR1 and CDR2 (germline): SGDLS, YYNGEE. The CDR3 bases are TGTGCCAGCAGCGTGACTAGCGGGGGGGCGGTCAATGAGCAGTTCTTC. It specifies CASSVTSGGAVNEQFF.

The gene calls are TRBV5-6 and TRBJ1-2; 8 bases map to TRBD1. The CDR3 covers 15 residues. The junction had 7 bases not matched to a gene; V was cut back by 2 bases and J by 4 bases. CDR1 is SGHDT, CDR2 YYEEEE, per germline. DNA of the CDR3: TGTGCCAGCAGCTTCCTAAGCGGGACAGGCTATGGCTACACCTTC. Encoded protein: CASSFLSGTGYGYTF. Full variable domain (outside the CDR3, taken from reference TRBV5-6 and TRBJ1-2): DAGVTQSPTHLIKTRGQQVTLRCSPKSGHDTVSWYQQALGQGPQFIFQYYEEEERQRGNFPDRFSGHQFPNYSSELNVNALLLGDSALYLCASSFLSGTGYGYTFGSGTRLTVV.

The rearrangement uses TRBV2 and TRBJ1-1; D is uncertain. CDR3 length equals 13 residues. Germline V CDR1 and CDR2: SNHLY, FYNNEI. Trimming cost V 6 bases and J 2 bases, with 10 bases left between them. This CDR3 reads CASSAEDNTEAFF. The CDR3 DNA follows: TGTGCCAGCAGCGCGGAAGATAACACTGAAGCTTTCTTT.

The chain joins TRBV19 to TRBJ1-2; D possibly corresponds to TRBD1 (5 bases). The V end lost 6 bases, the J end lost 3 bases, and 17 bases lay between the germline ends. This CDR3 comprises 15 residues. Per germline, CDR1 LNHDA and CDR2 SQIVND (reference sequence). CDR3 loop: CASRRRQSFDYGYTF. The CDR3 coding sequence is TGTGCCAGTAGGAGGAGACAGAGTTTTGACTATGGCTACACCTTC. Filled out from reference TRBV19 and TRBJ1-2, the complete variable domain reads DGGITQSPKYLFRKEGQNVTLSCEQNLNHDAMYWYRQDPGQGLRLIYYSQIVNDFQKGDIAEGYSVSREKKESFPLTVTSAQKNPTAFYLCASRRRQSFDYGYTFGSGTRLTVV.

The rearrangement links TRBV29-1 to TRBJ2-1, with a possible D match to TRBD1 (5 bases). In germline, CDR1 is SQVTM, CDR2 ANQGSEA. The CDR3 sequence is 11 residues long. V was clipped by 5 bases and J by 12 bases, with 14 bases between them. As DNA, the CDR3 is TGCAGCGTTATAAGGACATTCTTGCAGTTCTTC. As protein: CSVIRTFLQFF.